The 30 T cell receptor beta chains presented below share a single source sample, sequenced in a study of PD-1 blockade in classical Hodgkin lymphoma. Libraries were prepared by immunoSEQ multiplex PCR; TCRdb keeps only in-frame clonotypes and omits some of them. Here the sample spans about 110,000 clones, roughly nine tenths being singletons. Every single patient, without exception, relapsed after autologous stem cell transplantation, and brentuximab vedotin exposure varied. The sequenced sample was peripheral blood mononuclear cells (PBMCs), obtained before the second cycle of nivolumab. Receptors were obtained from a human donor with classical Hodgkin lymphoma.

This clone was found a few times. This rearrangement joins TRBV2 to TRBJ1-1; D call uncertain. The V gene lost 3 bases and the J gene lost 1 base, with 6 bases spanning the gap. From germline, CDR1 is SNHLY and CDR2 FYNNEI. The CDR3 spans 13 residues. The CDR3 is CASSDTRNTEAFF. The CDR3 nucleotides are TGTGCCAGCAGTGATACACGGAACACTGAAGCTTTCTTT.

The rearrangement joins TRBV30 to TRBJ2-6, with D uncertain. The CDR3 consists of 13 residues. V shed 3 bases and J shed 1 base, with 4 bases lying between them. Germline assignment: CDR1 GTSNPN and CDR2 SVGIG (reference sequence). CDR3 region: CAWRASGANVLTF. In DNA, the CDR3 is TGTGCCTGGAGGGCGTCTGGGGCCAACGTCCTGACTTTC.

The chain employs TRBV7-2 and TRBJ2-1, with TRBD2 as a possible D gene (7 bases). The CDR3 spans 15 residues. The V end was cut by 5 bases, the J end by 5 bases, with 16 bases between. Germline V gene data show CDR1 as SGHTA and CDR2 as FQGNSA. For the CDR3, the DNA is TGTGCCAGCAGCCCCTCGGGGGGCCGCCACAATGAGCAGTTCTTC. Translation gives CASSPSGGRHNEQFF.

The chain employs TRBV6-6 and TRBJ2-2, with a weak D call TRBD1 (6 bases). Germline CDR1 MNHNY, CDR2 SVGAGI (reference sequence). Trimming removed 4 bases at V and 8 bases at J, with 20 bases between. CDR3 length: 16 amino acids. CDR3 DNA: TGTGCCAGCAGTTTCCCGAACCGTGCAGGGGTGGGGGAGCTGTTTTTT. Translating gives CASSFPNRAGVGELFF.

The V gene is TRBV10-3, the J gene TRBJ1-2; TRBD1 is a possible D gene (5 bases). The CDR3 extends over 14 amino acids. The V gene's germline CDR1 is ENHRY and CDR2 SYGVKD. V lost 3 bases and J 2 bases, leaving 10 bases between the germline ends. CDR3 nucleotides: TGTGCCATCAGTGAACCCAGGGAGAACTATGGCTACACCTTC. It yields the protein CAISEPRENYGYTF.

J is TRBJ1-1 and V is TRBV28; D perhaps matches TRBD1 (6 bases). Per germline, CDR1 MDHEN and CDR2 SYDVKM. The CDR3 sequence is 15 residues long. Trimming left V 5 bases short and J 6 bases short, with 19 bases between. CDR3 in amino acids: CASSNIVGAGPEAFF. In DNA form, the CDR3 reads TGTGCCAGCAGTAACATCGTGGGGGCCGGGCCTGAAGCTTTCTTT. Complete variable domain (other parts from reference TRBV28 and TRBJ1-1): DVKVTQSSRYLVKRTGEKVFLECVQDMDHENMFWYRQDPGLGLRLIYFSYDVKMKEKGDIPEGYSVSREKKERFSLILESASTNQTSMYLCASSNIVGAGPEAFFGQGTRLTVV.

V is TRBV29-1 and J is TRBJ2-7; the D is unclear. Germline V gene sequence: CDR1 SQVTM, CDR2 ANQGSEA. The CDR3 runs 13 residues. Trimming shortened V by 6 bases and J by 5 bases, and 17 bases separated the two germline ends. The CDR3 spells CSVAGPDVNEQYF. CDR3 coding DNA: TGCAGCGTCGCCGGGCCGGACGTCAACGAGCAGTACTTC.

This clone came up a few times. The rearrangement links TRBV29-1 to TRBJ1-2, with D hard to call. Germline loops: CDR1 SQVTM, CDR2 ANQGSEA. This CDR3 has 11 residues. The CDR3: CSGRTDYGYTF. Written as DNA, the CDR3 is TGCAGTGGGAGGACGGACTATGGCTACACCTTC.

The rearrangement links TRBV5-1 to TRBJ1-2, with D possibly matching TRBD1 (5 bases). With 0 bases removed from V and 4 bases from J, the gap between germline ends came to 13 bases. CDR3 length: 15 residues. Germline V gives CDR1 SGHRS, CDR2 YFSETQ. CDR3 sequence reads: CASSLGGDRFYGYTF. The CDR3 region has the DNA TGCGCCAGCAGCTTGGGGGGAGACAGATTCTATGGCTACACCTTC.

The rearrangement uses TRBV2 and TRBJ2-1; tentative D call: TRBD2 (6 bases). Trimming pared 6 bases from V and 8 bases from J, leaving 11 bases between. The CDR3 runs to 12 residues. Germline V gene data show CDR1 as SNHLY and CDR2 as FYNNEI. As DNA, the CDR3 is TGTGCCAGCAGCGGGACTGGCGATGAGCAGTTCTTC. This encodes CASSGTGDEQFF.

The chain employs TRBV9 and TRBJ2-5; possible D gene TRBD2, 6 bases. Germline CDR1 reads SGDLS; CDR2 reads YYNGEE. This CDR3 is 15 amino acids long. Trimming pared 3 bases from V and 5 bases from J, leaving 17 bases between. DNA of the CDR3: TGTGCCAGCAGCGGGCCCGGGAGAACGGGGGAGACCCAGTACTTC. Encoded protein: CASSGPGRTGETQYF.

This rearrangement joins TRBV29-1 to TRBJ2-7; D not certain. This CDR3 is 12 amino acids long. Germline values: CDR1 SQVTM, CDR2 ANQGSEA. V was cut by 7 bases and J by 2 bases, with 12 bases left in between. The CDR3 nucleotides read TGCAGCGCATTAGGCAACGCCTACGAGCAGTACTTC. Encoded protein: CSALGNAYEQYF.

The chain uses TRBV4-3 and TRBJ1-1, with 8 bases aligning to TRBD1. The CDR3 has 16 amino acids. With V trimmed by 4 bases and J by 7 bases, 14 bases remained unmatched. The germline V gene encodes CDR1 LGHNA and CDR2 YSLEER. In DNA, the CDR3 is TGCGCCAGCAGCCCTATCCCGGACAGGGAATTATATGAAGCTTTCTTT. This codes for CASSPIPDRELYEAFF.

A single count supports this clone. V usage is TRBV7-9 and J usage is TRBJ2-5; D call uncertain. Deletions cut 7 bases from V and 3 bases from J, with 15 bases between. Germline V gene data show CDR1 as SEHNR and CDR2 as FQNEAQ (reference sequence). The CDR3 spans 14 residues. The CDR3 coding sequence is TGTGCCAGCAAGACCGGGCACGAGAAAGAGACCCAGTACTTC. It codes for CASKTGHEKETQYF.

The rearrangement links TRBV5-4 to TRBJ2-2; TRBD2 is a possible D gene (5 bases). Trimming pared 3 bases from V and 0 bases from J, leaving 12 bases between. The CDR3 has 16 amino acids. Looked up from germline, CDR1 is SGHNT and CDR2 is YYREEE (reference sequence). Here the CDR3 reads CASSYEGGPNTGELFF. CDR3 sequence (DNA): TGTGCCAGCAGCTATGAGGGCGGTCCGAACACCGGGGAGCTGTTTTTT.

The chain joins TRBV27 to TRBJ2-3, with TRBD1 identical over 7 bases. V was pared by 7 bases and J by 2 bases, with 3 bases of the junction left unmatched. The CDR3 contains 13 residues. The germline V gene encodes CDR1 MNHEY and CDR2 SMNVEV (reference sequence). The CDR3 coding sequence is TGTGCCAGCAAGGGACAGAACACAGATACGCAGTATTTT. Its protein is CASKGQNTDTQYF.

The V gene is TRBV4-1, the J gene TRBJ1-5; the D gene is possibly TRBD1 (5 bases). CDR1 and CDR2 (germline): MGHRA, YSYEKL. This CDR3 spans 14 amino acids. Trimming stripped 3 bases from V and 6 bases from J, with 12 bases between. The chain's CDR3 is CASSHQQGSQPQHF. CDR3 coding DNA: TGCGCCAGCAGCCACCAGCAGGGCAGTCAGCCCCAGCATTTT.

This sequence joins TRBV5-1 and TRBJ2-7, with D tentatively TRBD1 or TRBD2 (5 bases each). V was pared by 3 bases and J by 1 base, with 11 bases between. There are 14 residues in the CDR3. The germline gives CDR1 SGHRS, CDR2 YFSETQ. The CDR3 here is CASSSGTASYEQYF. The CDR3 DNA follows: TGCGCCAGCAGCTCCGGGACCGCGTCCTACGAGCAGTACTTC. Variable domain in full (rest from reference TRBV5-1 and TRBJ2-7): KAGVTQTPRYLIKTRGQQVTLSCSPISGHRSVSWYQQTPGQGLQFLFEYFSETQRNKGNFPGRFSGRQFSNSRSEMNVSTLELGDSALYLCASSSGTASYEQYFGPGTRLTVT.

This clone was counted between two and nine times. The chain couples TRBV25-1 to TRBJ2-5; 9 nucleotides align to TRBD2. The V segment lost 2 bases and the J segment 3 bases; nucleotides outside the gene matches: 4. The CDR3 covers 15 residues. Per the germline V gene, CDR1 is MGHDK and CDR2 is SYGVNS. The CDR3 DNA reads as TGTGCCAGCAGTGAACCGACTAGCGGCAAAGAGACCCAGTACTTC. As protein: CASSEPTSGKETQYF.

CDR3 nucleotide sequence: TGTGCCAGCAGTGGACGTCGGGGAGGGACAGCGAACACCGGGGAGCTGTTTTTT. Its protein product is CASSGRRGGTANTGELFF. This rearrangement joins TRBV25-1 to TRBJ2-2; D tentatively fits TRBD1 or TRBD2 (7 bases each). The length of the CDR3 is 18 residues. Trimming stripped 4 bases from V and 0 bases from J, with 18 bases between. Germline values: CDR1 MGHDK, CDR2 SYGVNS.

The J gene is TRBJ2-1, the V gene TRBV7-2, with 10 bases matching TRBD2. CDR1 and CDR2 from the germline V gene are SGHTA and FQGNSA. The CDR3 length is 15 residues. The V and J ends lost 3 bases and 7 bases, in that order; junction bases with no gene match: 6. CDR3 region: CASSFLAGEVNEQFF. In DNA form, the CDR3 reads TGTGCCAGCAGCTTTCTAGCGGGAGAGGTAAATGAGCAGTTCTTC.

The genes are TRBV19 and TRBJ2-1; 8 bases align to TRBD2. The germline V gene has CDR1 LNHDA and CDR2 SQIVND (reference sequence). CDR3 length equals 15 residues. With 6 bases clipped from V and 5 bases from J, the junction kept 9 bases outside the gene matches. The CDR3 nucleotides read TGTGCCAGTAGCCTCGGGACTAGAGGAGACAATGAGCAGTTCTTC. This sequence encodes CASSLGTRGDNEQFF.

CDR3 amino acids: CASSLDGGSTEAFF. The CDR3 DNA sequence: TGTGCCAGCAGCTTAGATGGAGGGAGCACTGAAGCTTTCTTT. This sequence joins TRBV13 and TRBJ1-1; the D is unclear. The CDR3 totals 14 residues. The germline CDR1 and CDR2 sequences are PRHDT and FYEKMQ (reference sequence). V lost 1 base and J lost 4, with 10 bases in between.

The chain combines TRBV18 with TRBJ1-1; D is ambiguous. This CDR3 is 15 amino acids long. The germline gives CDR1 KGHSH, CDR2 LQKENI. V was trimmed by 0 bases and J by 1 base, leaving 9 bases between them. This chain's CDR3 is CASSPPGSPNTEAFF. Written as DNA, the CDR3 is TGTGCCAGCTCACCACCGGGGAGCCCGAACACTGAAGCTTTCTTT.

CDR3 loop: CASSFTNKMGAFF. CDR3 nucleotides: TGTGCCAGCAGTTTCACAAATAAGATGGGAGCTTTCTTT. The chain combines TRBV28 with TRBJ1-1; no reliable D call. CDR3 length: 13 amino acids. CDR1 is MDHEN, CDR2 SYDVKM, per germline. V was pared by 3 bases and J by 10 bases, with 15 bases between. The variable domain in full, with the rest retrieved from reference TRBV28 and TRBJ1-1, is DVKVTQSSRYLVKRTGEKVFLECVQDMDHENMFWYRQDPGLGLRLIYFSYDVKMKEKGDIPEGYSVSREKKERFSLILESASTNQTSMYLCASSFTNKMGAFFGQGTRLTVV.

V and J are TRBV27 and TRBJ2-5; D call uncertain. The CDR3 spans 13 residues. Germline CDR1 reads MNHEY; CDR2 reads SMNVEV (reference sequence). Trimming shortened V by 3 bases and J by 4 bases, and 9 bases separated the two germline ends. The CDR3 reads CASSFEGGETQYF. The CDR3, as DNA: TGTGCCAGCAGTTTTGAAGGCGGAGAGACCCAGTACTTC.

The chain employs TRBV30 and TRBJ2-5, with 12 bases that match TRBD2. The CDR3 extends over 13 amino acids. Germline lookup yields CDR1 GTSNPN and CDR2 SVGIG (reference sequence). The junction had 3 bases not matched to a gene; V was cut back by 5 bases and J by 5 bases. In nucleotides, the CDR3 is TGTGCCTGGGGGACTAGCGGGTCGGAGACCCAGTACTTC. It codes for CAWGTSGSETQYF.

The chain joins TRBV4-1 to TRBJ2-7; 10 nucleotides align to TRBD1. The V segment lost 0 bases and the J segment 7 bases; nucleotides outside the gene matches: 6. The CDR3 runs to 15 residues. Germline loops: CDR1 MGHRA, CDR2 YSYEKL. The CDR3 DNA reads TGCGCCAGCAGCCAAGATCCCGGGACAGGGGTTGAGCAGTACTTC. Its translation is CASSQDPGTGVEQYF.

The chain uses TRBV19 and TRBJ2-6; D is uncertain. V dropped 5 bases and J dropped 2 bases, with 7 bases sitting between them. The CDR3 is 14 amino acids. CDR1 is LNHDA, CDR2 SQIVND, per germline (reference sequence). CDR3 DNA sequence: TGTGCCAGTAGTTCTGGGGCTGGGGCCAACGTCCTGACTTTC. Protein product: CASSSGAGANVLTF.

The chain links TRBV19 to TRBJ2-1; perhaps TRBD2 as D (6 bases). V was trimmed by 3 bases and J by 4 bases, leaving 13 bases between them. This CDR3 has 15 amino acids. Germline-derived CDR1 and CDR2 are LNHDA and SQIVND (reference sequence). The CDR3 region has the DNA TGTGCCAGTAGTATTCGAGGCGGACTATACAATGAGCAGTTCTTC. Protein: CASSIRGGLYNEQFF. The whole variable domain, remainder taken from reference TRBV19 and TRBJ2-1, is DGGITQSPKYLFRKEGQNVTLSCEQNLNHDAMYWYRQDPGQGLRLIYYSQIVNDFQKGDIAEGYSVSREKKESFPLTVTSAQKNPTAFYLCASSIRGGLYNEQFFGPGTRLTVL.